This T cell receptor (beta chain) derives from a study of OX40 agonist ivuxolimab in advanced cancers. V was pared by 1 base and J by 8 bases, with 9 bases between. The CDR3 is made up of 13 amino acids. In germline, CDR1 is MNHEY, CDR2 SVGAGI. TCRdb's table, derived via immunoSEQ multiplex PCR, lists solely in-frame clones and lacks some. The sample contains more than 70,000 clones, just over 90% of which appear only once. The source material was CD4+ or CD8+ T cells sorted from blood, sampled in a trial of the OX40 agonist ivuxolimab. The rearrangement joins TRBV6-5 to TRBJ2-1; D is uncertain. This clonotype originated in an adult with an advanced solid tumor such as melanoma, head and neck, liver or kidney cancer. The CDR3 coding sequence is TGTGCCAGCAGTTACTTCCCTGGGTATGAGCAGTTCTTC. Its protein is CASSYFPGYEQFF.